This T cell receptor beta chain emerged from a study of monozygotic twins with inflammatory bowel disease (dated by TCRdb to about 2019). Regarding the complete study: A total of 28 monozygotic twin pairs were included in the full study, comprising nine German pairs (four IBD-concordant, five IBD-discordant) and 19 IBD-discordant Danish pairs. The search for disease-associated traits relied mainly on comparing IBD patients with their genetically identical healthy co-twins within discordant pairs. Each individual had, on average, about 151 000 unique TCRalpha sequences and 181 000 unique TCRbeta sequences available for analysis. Overall study outcomes, separate from this receptor: Because patients were on differing immunosuppressive treatments, the repertoires may have picked up extra background noise and inter-individual variability. Different T cell subtypes could not be distinguished in the analysis. Compared with healthy twins, IBD patients had fewer clonotypes in common with other individuals, a difference most pronounced in patients showing signs of disease activity. Concordant and discordant twins showed no difference in repertoire similarity, possibly because of limited statistical power. IBD patients had lower TCRbeta repertoire diversity, measured by the inverse Simpson index, than their healthy co-twins. No single strong signal or clonotype linked to IBD turned up in the results, so the idea that one exists was not supported.

As for this clonotype: Its binding antigen is unknown.

The CDR3 measures 15 amino acids from cysteine to phenylalanine. No DNA has been recorded. From each donor, a roughly 2.7 ml peripheral blood sample was drawn into PAXgene tubes and stored at -80 degrees C. Without any T cell sorting, total RNA was extracted from whole blood using the PAXgene blood miRNA kit on an automated QIAcube. Peripheral blood from monozygotic twin pairs, either concordant or discordant for inflammatory bowel disease, underwent deep TCRalpha and TCRbeta repertoire profiling that used unique molecular barcoding. Smoking habits were recorded for all twin pairs, and each individual was classified as a current, former or never smoker. Library preparation was by 5' RACE. Each TCR library was prepared from about 3,400 ng of total RNA. For each sample, cDNA was synthesized in eight separate reactions using SMARTScribe reverse transcriptase. During cDNA synthesis, template switching was used to introduce unique molecular identifiers that contained a 6-nucleotide sample barcode. Amplification of TCRalpha and TCRbeta cDNA involved two nested PCRs of about 15 and 9 cycles, and each PCR was followed by bead purification. Before amplification, the cDNA was treated with uracil DNA-glycosylase and purified using the QIAquick PCR purification kit. The second PCR added Illumina TruSeq-compatible adapters along with sample-specific barcodes. Library quality and concentration were checked on TapeStation and Qubit, and libraries were pooled at around 5.3 ng each. The pooled libraries were sequenced with 2 x 100 bp reads and custom sequencing primers on an Illumina HiSeq2500 single-index Rapid Run. The original methods were these. UMI-based consensus assembly with MiGEC version 1.2.6 was used to correct PCR and sequencing errors. MiXCR version 2.1.1 was used to carry out V(D)J alignment, clonotype assembly and CDR3 extraction. Gene usage, clonotype sharing and MAIT/NKT TCR abundance were normalised by analysing the top 1000, 10 000 and 20 000 clonotypes per sample. After downsampling to 27 000 UMIs, diversity was calculated as the inverse Simpson index using the vegan R package. Paired Mann-Whitney U tests were applied to discordant twin pairs, and Benjamini-Hochberg correction was used for multiple testing. Through TCRdb reprocessing, the reads give one entry per CDR3 protein sequence; DNA is omitted. What appears here as the V and J calls and clone size reflects TCRdb's work, not the paper's. The table of this sample itemizes about 300,000 distinct CDR3 sequences. The ten largest make up approximately 5.4% of the sample.

Sequencing input: blood. This chain joins TRBV12-3 or TRBV12-4 to TRBJ2-4; TCRdb selects TRBD1, and the lack of DNA leaves this call unchecked. The origin of this receptor is a human donor with ulcerative colitis or Crohn's disease, or a healthy co-twin of an affected twin (not recorded which). Here the CDR3 is given as CASSPIWDAKNIQYF.